Following are 26 T cell receptor beta chains from one sample sequenced in a study of blood T cell repertoires in COVID-19. Sequencing was performed with immunoSEQ multiplex PCR; in TCRdb, only in-frame clones are kept and a portion is missing. The sample holds some 200,000 clones, 70% to 90% seen once. Material for sequencing was PBMCs or T cells enriched from blood (not recorded which). The receptors were gathered from a woman aged 50 to 60 in a cohort exposed to, infected with or recovered from COVID-19 (not recorded which).

The chain links TRBV11-3 to TRBJ1-3; D is perhaps TRBD1 (5 bases). Germline CDR1 and CDR2: SGHNT and YENEEA. Trimming took off 5 bases at V and 0 bases at J, with 11 bases between the two ends. This CDR3 has 15 amino acids. The chain's CDR3 is CASSAGRGSGNTIYF. In DNA, the CDR3 is TGTGCCAGCAGCGCGGGACGGGGCTCTGGAAACACCATATATTTT.

The chain couples TRBV5-4 to TRBJ1-6; 9 nucleotides line up with TRBD1. Germline V gene lookup returns CDR1 SGHNT and CDR2 YYREEE (reference sequence). This CDR3 is built from 18 residues. V was clipped by 5 bases and J by 6 bases; unmatched bases: 15. The CDR3, as DNA: TGTGCCAGCAGACGAACGGGACAGGGATATGGTTTTAATTCACCCCTCCACTTT. Protein: CASRRTGQGYGFNSPLHF.

The CDR3 DNA reads as TGTGCCAGCAGTTTAAGAGGACAGCGCTTCAGCTATGAGCAGTTCTTC. Amino acids: CASSLRGQRFSYEQFF. The rearrangement joins TRBV27 to TRBJ2-1; the D gene is possibly TRBD1 (6 bases). Trimming took 2 bases from V and 8 from J, leaving 19 bases between them. The CDR3 runs to 16 residues. Germline assignment: CDR1 MNHEY and CDR2 SMNVEV (reference sequence).

With regard to this clone: Different DNA sequences within this sample yield the same CDR3. The CDR3, as DNA: TGTGCCAGCAGTAGGGGGGGAGGACGGTATGGCTACACCTTC. This sequence encodes CASSRGGGRYGYTF. The rearrangement uses TRBV14 and TRBJ1-2; a possible D gene is TRBD1 (6 bases). The CDR3 sequence is 14 residues long. V gave up 6 bases and J gave up 5 bases, with 16 bases separating them. Germline V gene lookup returns CDR1 SGHDN and CDR2 FVKESK.

The V call is TRBV10-2, the J call TRBJ1-1; D not certain. Trimming cost V 8 bases and J 1 base, with 14 bases left between them. From germline, CDR1 is WSHSY and CDR2 SAAADI. The CDR3 extends over 14 amino acids. The CDR3 region has the DNA TGCGCCAGCTCATTTGGGGAGTCGAACACTGAAGCTTTCTTT. Amino acids: CASSFGESNTEAFF.

The chain links TRBV6-6 to TRBJ2-7; 9 nucleotides agree with TRBD1. Germline V gene lookup returns CDR1 MNHNY and CDR2 SVGAGI (reference sequence). The CDR3 spans 15 residues. The ends lost 5 bases at V and 3 bases at J; junction bases unmatched: 8. The CDR3 bases are TGTGCCAGCAGTCAAACAGGGGGCGCTATCTACGAGCAGTACTTC. It is translated as CASSQTGGAIYEQYF.

This chain joins TRBV5-6 and TRBJ2-7; 9 bases fit TRBD1. The junction had 11 bases not matched to a gene; V was cut back by 4 bases and J by 9 bases. Germline values: CDR1 SGHDT, CDR2 YYEEEE. The CDR3 has 14 residues. The CDR3 loop is CASSPGTGLRGQYF. The CDR3 DNA sequence: TGTGCCAGCAGCCCCGGGACAGGGCTTAGAGGGCAGTACTTC. The full variable domain, completed using reference TRBV5-6 and TRBJ2-7, is DAGVTQSPTHLIKTRGQQVTLRCSPKSGHDTVSWYQQALGQGPQFIFQYYEEEERQRGNFPDRFSGHQFPNYSSELNVNALLLGDSALYLCASSPGTGLRGQYFGPGTRLTVT.

The chain carries TRBV5-1 and TRBJ2-7; TRBD2 agrees at 8 bases. Germline loops: CDR1 SGHRS, CDR2 YFSETQ. J was trimmed by 1 base and V by 4 bases; bases with no gene match: 4. This CDR3 has 14 residues. The CDR3 here is CASSGSGGSYEQYF. The CDR3 region has the DNA TGCGCCAGCAGCGGAAGCGGGGGTTCCTACGAGCAGTACTTC.

The CDR3 nucleotides are TGTGCCTGGAGTGTAGTATACAGGGGAGATACGCAGTATTTT. Its protein is CAWSVVYRGDTQYF. The rearrangement uses TRBV30 and TRBJ2-3; TRBD1 agrees at 7 bases. Trimming cost V 0 bases and J 5 bases; bases outside gene matches: 5. The germline V gene encodes CDR1 GTSNPN and CDR2 SVGIG (reference sequence). This CDR3 is built from 14 residues. Using reference TRBV30 and TRBJ2-3 for the parts outside the CDR3, the full variable domain is SQTIHQWPATLVQPVGSPLSLECTVEGTSNPNLYWYRQAAGRGLQLLFYSVGIGQISSEVPQNLSASRPQDRQFILSSKKLLLSDSGFYLCAWSVVYRGDTQYFGPGTRLTVL.

The chain recombines TRBV9 with TRBJ1-6, with 9 bases identical to TRBD1. V trimming: 0 bases; J trimming: 6 bases; junction bases outside the gene matches: 1. This CDR3 spans 15 amino acids. Germline V gene lookup returns CDR1 SGDLS and CDR2 YYNGEE. CDR3 DNA: TGTGCCAGCAGCGTAGCGGGACAGGGTAATTCACCCCTCCACTTT. This codes for CASSVAGQGNSPLHF.

The gene calls are TRBV13 and TRBJ2-1, with D possibly TRBD1 on 7 matching bases. CDR1 is PRHDT, CDR2 FYEKMQ, per germline (reference sequence). The CDR3 is made up of 18 amino acids. Deletions cut 0 bases from V and 5 bases from J, with 20 bases between. The CDR3 here is CASSLGLGGGGTHNEQFF. As DNA, the CDR3 is TGTGCCAGCAGCTTAGGCCTAGGCGGAGGGGGCACACACAATGAGCAGTTCTTC.

The chain uses TRBV6-5 and TRBJ2-7; TRBD1 matches 9 bases. The CDR3 has 15 residues. The V gene end was trimmed by 6 bases and the J gene end by 2 bases; junction bases not matched to a gene: 8. The germline gives CDR1 MNHEY, CDR2 SVGAGI. CDR3 in DNA: TGTGCCAGCAGCCCCTCCGGGACAGGGACCTACGAGCAGTACTTC. It yields the protein CASSPSGTGTYEQYF.

J is TRBJ1-2 and V is TRBV11-2; 10 positions match TRBD1. The CDR3 is 13 residues long. V lost 5 bases, J lost 7 bases, and 4 bases stayed unmatched. Germline CDR1 is SGHAT and CDR2 is FQNNGV. The CDR3 nucleotides are TGTGCCAGCAGCCCTTGGACAGGGGGTGGCTACACCTTC. Its protein is CASSPWTGGGYTF.

V and J are TRBV18 and TRBJ2-5, with 14 bases fitting TRBD2. Trimming at V came to 4 bases and at J to 3 bases, leaving 10 bases not matched to a gene. The CDR3 length is 18 residues. From germline, CDR1 is KGHSH and CDR2 LQKENI. CDR3 amino acids: CASSRPPRLAGGKETQYF. CDR3 in DNA: TGTGCCAGCTCACGACCACCGCGACTAGCGGGGGGGAAAGAGACCCAGTACTTC.

This chain links TRBV2 with TRBJ1-1, with D possibly being TRBD1 (6 bases). The germline V gene has CDR1 SNHLY and CDR2 FYNNEI. V was clipped by 3 bases and J by 1 base, with 6 bases between them. The CDR3 sequence is 13 residues long. CDR3 loop: CASSDRGNTEAFF. The CDR3 DNA reads as TGTGCCAGCAGTGACAGGGGGAACACTGAAGCTTTCTTT.

This chain joins TRBV24-1 and TRBJ2-1; D gene ambiguous. The CDR3 extends over 17 amino acids. V was trimmed by 2 bases and J by 6 bases, leaving 19 bases between them. Germline loops: CDR1 KGHDR, CDR2 SFDVKD. CDR3 amino acids: CATSDSYTPRPFNEQFF. DNA for the CDR3: TGTGCCACCAGTGATTCCTATACCCCTCGCCCTTTCAATGAGCAGTTCTTC.

The gene calls are TRBV7-9 and TRBJ2-7; 7 bases line up with TRBD1. From germline, CDR1 is SEHNR and CDR2 FQNEAQ (reference sequence). The junction had 7 bases not matched to a gene; V was cut back by 5 bases and J by 3 bases. There are 14 residues in the CDR3. CDR3 residues: CASSGRDRDYEQYF. DNA for the CDR3: TGTGCCAGCAGCGGCCGGGACAGAGACTACGAGCAGTACTTC.

This chain uses TRBV27 with TRBJ2-7; maybe TRBD1 (5 bases). The CDR3 is 15 residues long. Germline V gives CDR1 MNHEY, CDR2 SMNVEV (reference sequence). Trimming pared 4 bases from V and 5 bases from J, leaving 18 bases between. CDR3 DNA sequence: TGTGCCAGCAGTTCCCACTCCTCAGGGTCCGACGAGCAGTACTTC. Translating it yields CASSSHSSGSDEQYF.

The CDR3 region has the DNA TGTGCCAGTAGGGGGCAGGGGAGCCAGTCCTACGAGCAGTACTTC. It translates to CASRGQGSQSYEQYF. This sequence joins TRBV19 and TRBJ2-7; D might be TRBD1 (6 bases). The CDR3 runs 15 residues. V dropped 6 bases and J dropped 1 base, with 16 bases sitting between them. CDR1 and CDR2 from the germline V gene are LNHDA and SQIVND (reference sequence).

The chain carries TRBV5-1 and TRBJ2-7, with D possibly TRBD2 on 5 matching bases. Germline CDR1 is SGHRS and CDR2 is YFSETQ. The CDR3 is 15 amino acids. The ends were cut back, 7 bases at V and 6 bases at J, with 23 bases in the middle. CDR3 protein: CASQKESGIRGEQYF. CDR3 nucleotide sequence: TGCGCCAGCCAAAAAGAGTCAGGAATCCGGGGCGAGCAGTACTTC.

In this sample, this clone turned up once. The genes are TRBV14 and TRBJ2-1, with 7 bases matching TRBD2. CDR1 and CDR2 (germline): SGHDN, FVKESK. The V segment lost 3 bases and the J segment 0 bases; nucleotides outside the gene matches: 8. This CDR3 has 17 residues. CDR3 coding DNA: TGTGCCAGCAGCCACAACCCGGGACTATCCTCCTACAATGAGCAGTTCTTC. Translation gives CASSHNPGLSSYNEQFF.

The chain uses TRBV6-5 and TRBJ2-7; no definite D call. CDR3 length: 11 residues. The germline V and J ends were trimmed by 6 bases and 3 bases, with 6 bases remaining between them. Looked up from germline, CDR1 is MNHEY and CDR2 is SVGAGI. CDR3 nucleotides: TGTGCCAGCAGCTACCGCTACGAGCAGTACTTC. Residues: CASSYRYEQYF.

The V call is TRBV28, the J call TRBJ2-1, with 7 bases aligning to TRBD2. J lost 10 bases, V lost 4 bases, and 10 bases had no gene match. The CDR3 extends over 14 amino acids. CDR1 and CDR2 (germline): MDHEN, SYDVKM. The chain's CDR3 is CASSSSGGFIEQFF. For the CDR3, the DNA is TGTGCCAGCAGTTCATCCGGGGGGTTCATAGAGCAGTTCTTC. The full variable domain, rest sourced from reference TRBV28 and TRBJ2-1, is DVKVTQSSRYLVKRTGEKVFLECVQDMDHENMFWYRQDPGLGLRLIYFSYDVKMKEKGDIPEGYSVSREKKERFSLILESASTNQTSMYLCASSSSGGFIEQFFGPGTRLTVL.

This clone was detected once. The chain is built from TRBV5-8 and TRBJ1-6, with a possible D match to TRBD1 (6 bases). Germline V lookup: CDR1 SGHTS, CDR2 YDEGEE. CDR3 size: 12 residues. The CDR3 sequence: CAGGGPVYYLHF. The CDR3 DNA reads TGTGCAGGGGGGGGTCCCGTGTATTACCTCCACTTT. The full variable domain, completed using reference TRBV5-8 and TRBJ1-6, is EAGVTQSPTHLIKTRGQQATLRCSPISGHTSVYWYQQALGLGLQFLLWYDEGEERNRGNFPPRFSGRQFPNYSSELNVNALELEDSALYLCAGGGPVYYLHFGNGTRLTVT.

The rearrangement uses TRBV7-9 and TRBJ2-2; D is uncertain. The CDR3 extends over 11 amino acids. V lost 3 bases and J lost 8, with 4 bases in between. Germline CDR1 is SEHNR and CDR2 is FQNEAQ (reference sequence). The DNA for the CDR3 is TGTGCCAGCAGCTTTCGGGGGGAGCTGTTTTTT. Translation gives CASSFRGELFF.

This sequence joins TRBV18 and TRBJ1-1; the match to TRBD1 covers 8 bases. There are 14 residues in the CDR3. The germline V gene has CDR1 KGHSH and CDR2 LQKENI. V was clipped by 3 bases and J by 2 bases; unmatched bases: 2. The CDR3 reads CASSPDRANTEAFF. The CDR3 DNA follows: TGTGCCAGCTCACCGGACAGGGCCAACACTGAAGCTTTCTTT.